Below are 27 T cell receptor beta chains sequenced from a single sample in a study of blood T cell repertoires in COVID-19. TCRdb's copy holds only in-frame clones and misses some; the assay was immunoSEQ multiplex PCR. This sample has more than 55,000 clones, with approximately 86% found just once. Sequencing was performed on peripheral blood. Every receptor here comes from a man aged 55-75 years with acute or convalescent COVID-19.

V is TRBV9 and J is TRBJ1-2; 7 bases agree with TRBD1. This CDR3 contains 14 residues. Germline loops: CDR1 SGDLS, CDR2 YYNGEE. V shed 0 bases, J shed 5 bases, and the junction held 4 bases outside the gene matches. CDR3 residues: CASSVGRDRYGYTF. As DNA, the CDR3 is TGTGCCAGCAGCGTAGGTCGGGACAGATATGGCTACACCTTC.

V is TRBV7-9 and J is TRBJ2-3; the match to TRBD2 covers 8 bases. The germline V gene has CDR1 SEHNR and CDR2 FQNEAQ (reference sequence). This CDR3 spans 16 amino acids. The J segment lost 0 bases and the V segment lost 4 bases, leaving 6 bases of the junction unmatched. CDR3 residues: CASSSPGGASTDTQYF. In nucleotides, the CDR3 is TGTGCCAGCAGCTCACCCGGGGGGGCTAGCACAGATACGCAGTATTTT.

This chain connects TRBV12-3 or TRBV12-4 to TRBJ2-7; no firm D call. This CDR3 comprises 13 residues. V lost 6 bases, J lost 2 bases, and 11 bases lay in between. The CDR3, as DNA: TGTGCCAGCAGCTCCACTCCGACCTACGAGCAGTACTTC. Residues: CASSSTPTYEQYF.

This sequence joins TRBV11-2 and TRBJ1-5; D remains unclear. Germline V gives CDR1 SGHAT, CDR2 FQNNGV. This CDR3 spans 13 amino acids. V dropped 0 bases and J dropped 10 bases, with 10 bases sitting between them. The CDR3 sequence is CASSLDRVYPQHF. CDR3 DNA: TGTGCCAGCAGCTTAGATCGCGTGTATCCCCAGCATTTT.

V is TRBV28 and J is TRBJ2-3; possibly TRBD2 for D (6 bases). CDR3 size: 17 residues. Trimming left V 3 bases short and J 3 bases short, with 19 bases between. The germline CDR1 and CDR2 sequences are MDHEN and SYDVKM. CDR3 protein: CASSFLIFAGLTDTQYF. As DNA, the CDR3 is TGTGCCAGCAGTTTCCTCATCTTTGCGGGATTGACAGATACGCAGTATTTT. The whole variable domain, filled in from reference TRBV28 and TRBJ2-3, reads DVKVTQSSRYLVKRTGEKVFLECVQDMDHENMFWYRQDPGLGLRLIYFSYDVKMKEKGDIPEGYSVSREKKERFSLILESASTNQTSMYLCASSFLIFAGLTDTQYFGPGTRLTVL.

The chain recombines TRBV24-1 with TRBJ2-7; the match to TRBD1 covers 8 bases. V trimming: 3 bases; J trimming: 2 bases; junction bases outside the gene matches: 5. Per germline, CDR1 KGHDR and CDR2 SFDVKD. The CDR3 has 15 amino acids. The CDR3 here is CATSDPTQGAYEQYF. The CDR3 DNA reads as TGTGCCACCAGTGATCCCACACAGGGGGCCTACGAGCAGTACTTC.

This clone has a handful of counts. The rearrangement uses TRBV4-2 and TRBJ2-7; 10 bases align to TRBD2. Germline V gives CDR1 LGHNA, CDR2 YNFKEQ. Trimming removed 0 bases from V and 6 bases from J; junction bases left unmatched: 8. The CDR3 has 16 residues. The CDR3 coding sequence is TGTGCCAGCAGCCAAGATATAGCTAGCGGGAGTCGCGAGCAGTACTTC. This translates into CASSQDIASGSREQYF.

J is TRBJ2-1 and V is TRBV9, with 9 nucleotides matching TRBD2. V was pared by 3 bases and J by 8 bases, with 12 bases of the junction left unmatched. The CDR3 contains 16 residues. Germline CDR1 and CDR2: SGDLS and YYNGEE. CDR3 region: CASSERPLAGAYEQFF. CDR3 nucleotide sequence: TGTGCCAGCAGCGAGAGACCCTTAGCGGGAGCCTATGAGCAGTTCTTC.

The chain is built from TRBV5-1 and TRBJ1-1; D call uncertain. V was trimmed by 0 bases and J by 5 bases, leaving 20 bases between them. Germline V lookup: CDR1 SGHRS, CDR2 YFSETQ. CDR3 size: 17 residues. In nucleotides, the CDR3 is TGCGCCAGCAGCTTGGTCCCGAATGTGGGAGGTAGGACTGAAGCTTTCTTT. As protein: CASSLVPNVGGRTEAFF.

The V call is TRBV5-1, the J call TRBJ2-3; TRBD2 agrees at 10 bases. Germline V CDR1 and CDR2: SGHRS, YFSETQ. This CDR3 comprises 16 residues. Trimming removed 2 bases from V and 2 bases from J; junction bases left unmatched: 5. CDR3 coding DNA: TGCGCCAGCAGCTTCTTAGCGGGAGGCCTCACAGATACGCAGTATTTT. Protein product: CASSFLAGGLTDTQYF.

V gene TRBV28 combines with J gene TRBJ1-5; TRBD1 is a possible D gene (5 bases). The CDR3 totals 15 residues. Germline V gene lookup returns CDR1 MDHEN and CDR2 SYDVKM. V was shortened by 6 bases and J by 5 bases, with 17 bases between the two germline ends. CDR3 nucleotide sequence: TGTGCCAGCAGGTCAGGAGGGACGGTCGATCAGCCCCAGCATTTT. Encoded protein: CASRSGGTVDQPQHF. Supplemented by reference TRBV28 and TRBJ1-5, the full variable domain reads DVKVTQSSRYLVKRTGEKVFLECVQDMDHENMFWYRQDPGLGLRLIYFSYDVKMKEKGDIPEGYSVSREKKERFSLILESASTNQTSMYLCASRSGGTVDQPQHFGDGTRLSIL.

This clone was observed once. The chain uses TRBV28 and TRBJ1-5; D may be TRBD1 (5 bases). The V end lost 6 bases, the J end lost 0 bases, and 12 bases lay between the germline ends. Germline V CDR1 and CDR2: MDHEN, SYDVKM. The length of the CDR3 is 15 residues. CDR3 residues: CASSSPTVSNQPQHF. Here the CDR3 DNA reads TGTGCCAGCAGCTCGCCGACAGTTAGCAATCAGCCCCAGCATTTT.

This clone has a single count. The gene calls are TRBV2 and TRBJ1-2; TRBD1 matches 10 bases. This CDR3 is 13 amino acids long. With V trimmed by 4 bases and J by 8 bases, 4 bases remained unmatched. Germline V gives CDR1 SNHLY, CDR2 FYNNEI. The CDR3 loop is CASSVGQGLGYTF. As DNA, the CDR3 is TGTGCCAGCAGTGTGGGACAGGGGTTGGGCTACACCTTC.

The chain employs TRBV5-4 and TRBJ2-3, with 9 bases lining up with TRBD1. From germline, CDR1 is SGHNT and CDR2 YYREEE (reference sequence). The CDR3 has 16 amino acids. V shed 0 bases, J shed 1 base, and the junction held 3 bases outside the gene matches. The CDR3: CASSLGTGVGTDTQYF. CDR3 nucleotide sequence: TGTGCCAGCAGCTTGGGGACAGGGGTGGGCACAGATACGCAGTATTTT.

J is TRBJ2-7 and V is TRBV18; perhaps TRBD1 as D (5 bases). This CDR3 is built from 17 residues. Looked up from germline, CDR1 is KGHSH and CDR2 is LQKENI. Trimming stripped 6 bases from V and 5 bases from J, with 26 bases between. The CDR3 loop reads CASSRHVVGQGQDEQYF. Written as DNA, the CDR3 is TGTGCCAGCTCCCGGCATGTGGTCGGGCAGGGCCAAGACGAGCAGTACTTC. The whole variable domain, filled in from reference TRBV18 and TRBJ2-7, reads NAGVMQNPRHLVRRRGQEARLRCSPMKGHSHVYWYRQLPEEGLKFMVYLQKENIIDESGMPKERFSAEFPKEGPSILRIQQVVRGDSAAYFCASSRHVVGQGQDEQYFGPGTRLTVT.

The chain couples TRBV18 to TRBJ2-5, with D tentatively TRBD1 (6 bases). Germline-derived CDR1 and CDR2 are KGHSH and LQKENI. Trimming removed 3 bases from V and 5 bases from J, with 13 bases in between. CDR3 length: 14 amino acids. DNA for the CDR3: TGTGCCAGCTCACCGGGCCGTGGACAGGAGACCCAGTACTTC. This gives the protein CASSPGRGQETQYF.

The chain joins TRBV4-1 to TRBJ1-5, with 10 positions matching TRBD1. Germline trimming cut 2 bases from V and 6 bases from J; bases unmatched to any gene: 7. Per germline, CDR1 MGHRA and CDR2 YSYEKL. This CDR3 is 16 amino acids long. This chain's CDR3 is CASSQPDRGIVQPQHF. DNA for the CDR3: TGCGCCAGCAGCCAACCGGACAGGGGGATTGTTCAGCCCCAGCATTTT.

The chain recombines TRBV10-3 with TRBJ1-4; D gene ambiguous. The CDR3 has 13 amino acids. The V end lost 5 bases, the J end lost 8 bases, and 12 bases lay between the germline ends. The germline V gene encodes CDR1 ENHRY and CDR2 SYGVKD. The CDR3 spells CAISPGPGEKLFF. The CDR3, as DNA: TGTGCCATCAGTCCCGGACCGGGGGAAAAACTGTTTTTT.

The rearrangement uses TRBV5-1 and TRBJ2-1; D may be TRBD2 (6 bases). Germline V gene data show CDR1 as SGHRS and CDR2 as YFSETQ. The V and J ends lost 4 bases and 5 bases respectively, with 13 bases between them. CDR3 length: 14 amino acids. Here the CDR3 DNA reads TGCGCCAGCAGCCCCGGGACTGACAACAATGAGCAGTTCTTC. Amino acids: CASSPGTDNNEQFF.

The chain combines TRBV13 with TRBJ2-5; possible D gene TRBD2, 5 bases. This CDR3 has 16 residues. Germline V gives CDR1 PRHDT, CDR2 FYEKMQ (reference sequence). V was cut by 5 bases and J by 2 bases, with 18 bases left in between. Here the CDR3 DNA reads TGTGCCAGCAGCCGATGGGGTGAGAGGGATCAAGAGACCCAGTACTTC. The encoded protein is CASSRWGERDQETQYF. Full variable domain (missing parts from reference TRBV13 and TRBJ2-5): AAGVIQSPRHLIKEKRETATLKCYPIPRHDTVYWYQQGPGQDPQFLISFYEKMQSDKGSIPDRFSAQQFSDYHSELNMSSLELGDSALYFCASSRWGERDQETQYFGPGTRLLVL.

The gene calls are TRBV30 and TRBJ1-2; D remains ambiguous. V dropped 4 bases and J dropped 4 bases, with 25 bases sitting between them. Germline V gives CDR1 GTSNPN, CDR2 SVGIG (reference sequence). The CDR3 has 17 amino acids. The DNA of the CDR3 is TGTGCCTGGAAGAAAGGGCGGGTTTCCAACGACGCCTATGGCTACACCTTC. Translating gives CAWKKGRVSNDAYGYTF.

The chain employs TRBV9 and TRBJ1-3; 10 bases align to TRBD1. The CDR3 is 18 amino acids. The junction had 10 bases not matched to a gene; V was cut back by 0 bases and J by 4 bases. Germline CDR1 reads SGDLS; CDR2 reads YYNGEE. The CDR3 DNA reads TGTGCCAGCAGCGTAGAGGCCCGACAGGGGGCAGGAGGAAACACCATATATTTT. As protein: CASSVEARQGAGGNTIYF.

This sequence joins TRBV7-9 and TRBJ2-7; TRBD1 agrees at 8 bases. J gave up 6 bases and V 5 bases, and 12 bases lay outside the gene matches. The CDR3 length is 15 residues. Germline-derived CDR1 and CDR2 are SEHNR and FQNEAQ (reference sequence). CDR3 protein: CASSRGDRFRPEQYF. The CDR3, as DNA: TGTGCCAGCAGCAGGGGGGACAGGTTCAGGCCCGAGCAGTACTTC.

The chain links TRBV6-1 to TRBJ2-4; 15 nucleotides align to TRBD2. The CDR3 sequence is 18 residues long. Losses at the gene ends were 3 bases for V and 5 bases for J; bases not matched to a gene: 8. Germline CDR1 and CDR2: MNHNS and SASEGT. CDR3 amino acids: CASSDPRGLAGGQNIQYF. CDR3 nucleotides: TGTGCCAGCAGTGATCCTCGAGGACTAGCGGGAGGGCAAAACATTCAGTACTTC.

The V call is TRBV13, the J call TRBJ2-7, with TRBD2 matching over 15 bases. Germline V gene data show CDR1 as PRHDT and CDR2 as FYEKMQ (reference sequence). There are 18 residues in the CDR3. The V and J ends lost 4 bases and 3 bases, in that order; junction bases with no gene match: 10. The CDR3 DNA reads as TGTGCCAGCAGCTCCCTAGGACTAGCGGGGGGGGTGAACTACGAGCAGTACTTC. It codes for CASSSLGLAGGVNYEQYF.

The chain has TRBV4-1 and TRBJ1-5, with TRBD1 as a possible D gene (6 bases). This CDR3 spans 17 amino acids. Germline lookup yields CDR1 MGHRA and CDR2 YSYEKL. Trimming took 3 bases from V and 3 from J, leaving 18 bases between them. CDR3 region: CASSHDRAQGINQPQHF. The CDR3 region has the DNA TGCGCCAGCAGCCATGATAGAGCGCAGGGGATCAATCAGCCCCAGCATTTT.

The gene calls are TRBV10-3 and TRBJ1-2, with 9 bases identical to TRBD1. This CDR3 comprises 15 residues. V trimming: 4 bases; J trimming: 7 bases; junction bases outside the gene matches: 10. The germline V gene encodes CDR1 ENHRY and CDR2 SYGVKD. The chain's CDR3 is CAISGTLQGARGYTF. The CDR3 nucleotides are TGTGCCATCAGTGGGACCCTACAGGGGGCGCGTGGCTACACCTTC.